Each of the 15 T cell receptor beta chains below was sequenced from the same sample in a study of cytomegalovirus exposure and HLA in healthy donors. The PCR employed 60 Vbeta primers together with 13 Jbeta primers. Some clones are missing from TCRdb's copy, which holds only in-frame ones; the method was immunoSEQ multiplex PCR. This sample has around 120,000 clones; roughly 70% occur once, and the top ten carry roughly 1.6%. The specimen was PBMCs. The source is a woman aged 18-29 years in good health and CMV-seronegative.

The chain carries TRBV23-1 and TRBJ2-7, with D maybe TRBD1 (6 bases). TRBV23-1 qualifies as an ORF whose function is uncertain. Between the trimmed V and J ends, which lost 9 bases and 6 bases, there was a span of 18 bases. CDR3 length: 13 residues. The CDR3 DNA follows: TGCGCCAGTCTCAGGGGTGATTTAGGCGAGCAGTACTTC. It translates to CASLRGDLGEQYF.

The genes are TRBV29-1 and TRBJ2-3, with a weak D call TRBD1 (6 bases). The V and J ends lost 2 bases and 4 bases respectively, with 7 bases between them. The CDR3 runs to 12 residues. In germline, CDR1 is SQVTM, CDR2 ANQGSEA. CDR3 region: CSVEWGPDTQYF. The CDR3 DNA sequence: TGCAGCGTTGAATGGGGGCCAGATACGCAGTATTTT.

The rearrangement joins TRBV15 to TRBJ2-7; D may be TRBD1 (6 bases). The CDR3 has 13 residues. Looked up from germline, CDR1 is LNHNV and CDR2 is YYDKDF (reference sequence). Trimming shortened V by 0 bases and J by 5 bases, and 8 bases separated the two germline ends. CDR3 coding DNA: TGTGCCACCAGCAGAGATGCAGGGGACGAGCAGTACTTC. This sequence encodes CATSRDAGDEQYF.

This clone was recorded a few times. Germline is not matched at one junction end, which may reflect a read error. V and J are TRBV5-1 and TRBJ1-2; 9 bases fit TRBD1. Germline V lookup: CDR1 SGHRS, CDR2 YFSETQ. CDR3 length: 15 residues. The CDR3 DNA is TGCGCCAGCAGCCCATGGACAGGGGACACCATGACCTCTCTCTTC. Its protein is CASSPWTGDTMTSLF.

This clone was observed once. This CDR3 is also generated by other DNA sequences in the sample. This chain connects TRBV5-1 to TRBJ2-1; TRBD1 matches at 7 bases. J lost 0 bases, V lost 4 bases, and 4 bases had no gene match. This CDR3 is 15 amino acids long. Germline CDR1 SGHRS, CDR2 YFSETQ. CDR3: CASSLDRSSYNEQFF. The CDR3 nucleotides are TGCGCCAGCAGCCTGGACAGGAGCTCCTACAATGAGCAGTTCTTC.

This sequence joins TRBV4-1 and TRBJ2-7; TRBD1 matches at 9 bases. Germline CDR1 and CDR2: MGHRA and YSYEKL. This CDR3 comprises 16 residues. J lost 3 bases, V lost 5 bases, and 11 bases had no gene match. The CDR3 bases are TGCGCCAGCAGCTTTACGCGGGACAGGGAGAACTACGAGCAGTACTTC. As protein: CASSFTRDRENYEQYF.

The genes are TRBV7-8 and TRBJ1-6, with D unclear. The CDR3 spans 17 residues. Germline lookup yields CDR1 SGHVS and CDR2 FQNEAQ. V lost 4 bases and J 10 bases, leaving 23 bases between the germline ends. The CDR3 coding sequence is TGTGCCAGCAGCTCCCCGGAGGGAGAGGGTTCTTGGTCACCCCTCCACTTT. Translation gives CASSSPEGEGSWSPLHF.

The chain joins TRBV28 to TRBJ1-1, with D perhaps matching TRBD1 (6 bases). Germline assignment: CDR1 MDHEN and CDR2 SYDVKM. The CDR3 is 13 residues long. Trimming removed 2 bases from V and 6 bases from J, with 10 bases in between. CDR3 amino acids: CASSLDRPPEAFF. CDR3 DNA: TGTGCCAGCAGTTTAGACAGGCCTCCTGAAGCTTTCTTT. Full variable domain (missing parts from reference TRBV28 and TRBJ1-1): DVKVTQSSRYLVKRTGEKVFLECVQDMDHENMFWYRQDPGLGLRLIYFSYDVKMKEKGDIPEGYSVSREKKERFSLILESASTNQTSMYLCASSLDRPPEAFFGQGTRLTVV.

This clone has more than one count but fewer than ten. The chain has TRBV7-6 and TRBJ2-7, with TRBD2 matching over 10 bases. After removal of 2 bases from V and 7 bases from J, the junction contained 8 bases not matched to a gene. CDR3 length equals 15 residues. Germline loops: CDR1 SGHVS, CDR2 FNYEAQ. The CDR3 spells CASSLFSGGPGEQYF. The CDR3 nucleotides read TGTGCCAGCAGCTTATTTAGCGGGGGGCCGGGAGAGCAGTACTTC.

This chain uses TRBV2 with TRBJ1-3, with 7 bases that match TRBD1. Germline V gives CDR1 SNHLY, CDR2 FYNNEI. V trimming: 7 bases; J trimming: 0 bases; junction bases outside the gene matches: 6. The length of the CDR3 is 15 residues. The CDR3: CASTRDSVSGNTIYF. The DNA of the CDR3 is TGTGCCAGCACCCGGGACAGTGTCTCTGGAAACACCATATATTTT.

The genes are TRBV30 and TRBJ2-6; the match to TRBD1 covers 7 bases. The germline gives CDR1 GTSNPN, CDR2 SVGIG (reference sequence). The ends lost 5 bases at V and 3 bases at J; junction bases unmatched: 10. This CDR3 has 16 residues. CDR3 coding DNA: TGTGCCTGGTCGATGGACAGGCCTCTTGGGGCCAACGTCCTGACTTTC. It specifies CAWSMDRPLGANVLTF.

Points on this clone: One junction end does not reproduce the germline sequence, and a read error may be involved. The chain employs TRBV5-1 and TRBJ1-5; a possible D gene is TRBD1 (6 bases). Germline lookup yields CDR1 SGHRS and CDR2 YFSETQ. The CDR3 consists of 15 residues. CDR3 region: CASSLGGLQQQPQHF. The DNA for the CDR3 is TGCGCCAGCAGTTTGGGGGGCCTACAGCAGCAGCCCCAGCATTTT.

The chain is built from TRBV15 and TRBJ2-7; possible D gene TRBD2, 6 bases. V shed 0 bases and J shed 6 bases, with 9 bases lying between them. The CDR3 is 13 amino acids. The germline gives CDR1 LNHNV, CDR2 YYDKDF (reference sequence). CDR3 loop: CATSRDGGTEQYF. In DNA form, the CDR3 reads TGTGCCACCAGCAGAGACGGGGGTACCGAGCAGTACTTC. Full variable domain (remainder filled in from reference TRBV15 and TRBJ2-7): DAMVIQNPRYQVTQFGKPVTLSCSQTLNHNVMYWYQQKSSQAPKLLFHYYDKDFNNEADTPDNFQSRRPNTSFCFLDIRSPGLGDTAMYLCATSRDGGTEQYFGPGTRLTVT.

V is TRBV5-6 and J is TRBJ1-1; D gene ambiguous. V lost 0 bases and J 11 bases, leaving 11 bases between the germline ends. Germline V gene sequence: CDR1 SGHDT, CDR2 YYEEEE. This CDR3 is 12 amino acids long. CDR3 sequence reads: CASSLAFKEAFF. The DNA of the CDR3 is TGTGCCAGCAGCTTGGCCTTCAAGGAGGCTTTCTTT.

This chain uses TRBV5-6 with TRBJ1-2; weak D call: TRBD1 (5 bases). With 5 bases removed from V and 7 bases from J, the gap between germline ends came to 9 bases. The CDR3 totals 11 residues. CDR1 and CDR2 (germline): SGHDT, YYEEEE. For the CDR3, the DNA is TGTGCCAGCAGTGGAGGGGTTGGCTACACCTTC. Translated, it gives CASSGGVGYTF.